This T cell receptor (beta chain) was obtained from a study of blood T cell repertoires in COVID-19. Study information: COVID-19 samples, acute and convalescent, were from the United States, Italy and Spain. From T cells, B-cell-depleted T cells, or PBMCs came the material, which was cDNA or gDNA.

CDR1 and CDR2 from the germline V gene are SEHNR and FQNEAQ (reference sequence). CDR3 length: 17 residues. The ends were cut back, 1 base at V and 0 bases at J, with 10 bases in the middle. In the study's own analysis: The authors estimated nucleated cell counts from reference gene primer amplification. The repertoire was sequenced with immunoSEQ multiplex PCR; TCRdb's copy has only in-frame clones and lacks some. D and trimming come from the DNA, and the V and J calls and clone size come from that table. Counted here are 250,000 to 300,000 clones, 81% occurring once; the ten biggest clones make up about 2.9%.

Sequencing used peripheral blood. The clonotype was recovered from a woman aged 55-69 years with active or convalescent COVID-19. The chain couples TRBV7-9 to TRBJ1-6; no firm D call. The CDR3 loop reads CASSLDSGSSYNSPLHF. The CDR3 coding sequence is TGTGCCAGCAGCTTAGATAGCGGGAGCTCCTATAATTCACCCCTCCACTTT.